This TCR beta chain was sequenced in a study of control samples from healthy donors and cancer patients. TCRdb's copy holds only in-frame clones and misses some; the assay was immunoSEQ multiplex PCR. The profile shows 100,000 to 150,000 clones, around 90% of them singletons. V lost 0 bases and J lost 4; bases outside the gene matches: 6. Germline loops: CDR1 LGHDT, CDR2 YNNKEL (reference sequence). CDR3 length: 16 amino acids. This chain links TRBV3-1 (or the pseudogene TRBV3-2) with TRBJ2-1, with TRBD2 matching over 7 bases. The receptor comes from a man aged 35-49 years in good health. The sequenced sample consisted of blood. CDR3 region: CASSQDRGVGYNEQFF. The CDR3 DNA is TGTGCCAGCAGCCAAGATCGGGGGGTAGGGTACAATGAGCAGTTCTTC.